Each of the 27 T cell receptor beta chains below was sequenced from the same sample in a study of blood T cell repertoires in COVID-19. Repertoires were generated with immunoSEQ multiplex PCR, while TCRdb's copy carries only in-frame clones and drops some. The data show fewer than 250,000 clones, approximately 84% seen once. Material for sequencing was PBMCs or T cells enriched from blood (not recorded which). Receptors were obtained from a man aged 55-75 years who had recovered from COVID-19.

The V call is TRBV7-9, the J call TRBJ2-1, with TRBD2 matching 13 bases. This CDR3 spans 15 amino acids. The V gene end was trimmed by 5 bases and the J gene end by 4 bases; junction bases not matched to a gene: 2. Looked up from germline, CDR1 is SEHNR and CDR2 is FQNEAQ (reference sequence). Here the CDR3 reads CASSRLAGGYNEQFF. CDR3 in DNA: TGTGCCAGCAGCAGACTAGCGGGGGGTTACAATGAGCAGTTCTTC.

The gene calls are TRBV19 and TRBJ1-5, with 9 bases matching TRBD1. J gave up 7 bases and V 3 bases, and 7 bases lay outside the gene matches. CDR3 length equals 15 residues. From germline, CDR1 is LNHDA and CDR2 SQIVND (reference sequence). CDR3 nucleotides: TGTGCCAGTAGTATCGGGACAGGGTGGAGACAGCCCCAGCATTTT. Its protein product is CASSIGTGWRQPQHF. Drawing the rest from reference TRBV19 and TRBJ1-5, the complete variable domain is DGGITQSPKYLFRKEGQNVTLSCEQNLNHDAMYWYRQDPGQGLRLIYYSQIVNDFQKGDIAEGYSVSREKKESFPLTVTSAQKNPTAFYLCASSIGTGWRQPQHFGDGTRLSIL.

The chain links TRBV11-2 to TRBJ2-3, with 7 bases aligning to TRBD2. The germline V gene encodes CDR1 SGHAT and CDR2 FQNNGV. The V gene end was trimmed by 0 bases and the J gene end by 2 bases; junction bases not matched to a gene: 2. The CDR3 is 15 amino acids. The CDR3 region is CASSLDRGDTDTQYF. The CDR3 DNA sequence: TGTGCCAGCAGCTTAGATCGGGGGGACACAGATACGCAGTATTTT.

The table lists this clone with a few counts. The rearrangement joins TRBV7-2 to TRBJ1-6; the D is unclear. Germline-derived CDR1 and CDR2 are SGHTA and FQGNSA. The CDR3 sequence is 14 residues long. V was pared by 3 bases and J by 5 bases, with 8 bases between. The CDR3 here is CASSFIDNNSPLHF. CDR3 coding DNA: TGTGCCAGCAGCTTTATAGATAATAATTCACCCCTCCACTTT.

V gene TRBV2 combines with J gene TRBJ1-1; unclear D gene. Germline V CDR1 and CDR2: SNHLY, FYNNEI. Trimming cost V 5 bases and J 3 bases, with 7 bases left between them. This CDR3 is 12 amino acids long. The CDR3 loop is CASSTQHTEAFF. CDR3 DNA sequence: TGTGCCAGCAGTACACAACACACTGAAGCTTTCTTT.

This chain connects TRBV7-2 to TRBJ2-6, with a tentative D call TRBD1 (6 bases). Trimming pared 5 bases from V and 3 bases from J, leaving 8 bases between. The length of the CDR3 is 14 residues. Germline CDR1 is SGHTA and CDR2 is FQGNSA. This chain's CDR3 is CASSNRDGANVLTF. The CDR3 region has the DNA TGTGCCAGCAGCAACAGGGATGGGGCCAACGTCCTGACTTTC.

V is TRBV14 and J is TRBJ1-1; no definite D call. V lost 0 bases, J lost 1 base, and 15 bases lay in between. There are 17 residues in the CDR3. CDR1 is SGHDN and CDR2 is FVKESK in the germline V gene. CDR3 in DNA: TGTGCCAGCAGCCAAGATGTAGAGACTATGAGGAACACTGAAGCTTTCTTT. It codes for CASSQDVETMRNTEAFF.

A single count supports this clone. The chain combines TRBV2 with TRBJ1-4, with 7 positions matching TRBD1. In germline, CDR1 is SNHLY, CDR2 FYNNEI. Losses at the gene ends were 2 bases for V and 8 bases for J; bases not matched to a gene: 8. The CDR3 is made up of 15 amino acids. The CDR3 region has the DNA TGTGCCAGCAGTGAACGGACAGGAGGGCAGGAAAAACTGTTTTTT. This gives the protein CASSERTGGQEKLFF.

The rearrangement joins TRBV7-8 to TRBJ1-3; D is possibly TRBD1 (6 bases). The length of the CDR3 is 8 residues. Germline CDR1 and CDR2: SGHVS and FQNEAQ. CDR3 protein: CAGGQVYF. As DNA, the CDR3 is TGTGCGGGGGGGCAGGTATATTTT.

This chain uses TRBV10-3 with TRBJ1-1; maybe TRBD1 (5 bases). This CDR3 has 12 amino acids. Trimming removed 10 bases at V and 1 base at J, with 10 bases between. Germline V gene sequence: CDR1 ENHRY, CDR2 SYGVKD. Here the CDR3 DNA reads TGTGCCACAGGGATGGAGAACACTGAAGCTTTCTTT. This translates into CATGMENTEAFF.

The CDR3 nucleotides are TGTGCCAGCAGTTTTGGAGACACTGAAGCTTTCTTT. Protein: CASSFGDTEAFF. The gene calls are TRBV12-3 or TRBV12-4 and TRBJ1-1; D gene uncertain. CDR3 size: 12 residues. V lost 3 bases to trimming and J lost 3 bases, with 5 bases between them.

This chain uses TRBV18 with TRBJ1-1, with TRBD1 matching over 7 bases. The germline V gene has CDR1 KGHSH and CDR2 LQKENI. V was pared by 6 bases and J by 1 base, with 11 bases of the junction left unmatched. The CDR3 covers 16 residues. CDR3 protein: CASSPQGGKANTEAFF. The CDR3 nucleotides read TGTGCCAGCTCCCCCCAGGGGGGTAAAGCGAACACTGAAGCTTTCTTT.

J is TRBJ1-2 and V is TRBV11-3, with a weak D call TRBD1 (5 bases). CDR3 length: 16 amino acids. Per the germline V gene, CDR1 is SGHNT and CDR2 is YENEEA. The germline V and J ends were trimmed by 2 bases and 3 bases, with 16 bases remaining between them. CDR3 in amino acids: CASSLKRQSRDYGYTF. In DNA, the CDR3 is TGTGCCAGCAGCTTAAAAAGACAGTCCAGGGACTATGGCTACACCTTC.

The sample holds many counts of this clone. The chain recombines TRBV6-2 or TRBV6-3 with TRBJ2-2, with 10 nucleotides matching TRBD1. CDR1 MNHEY and CDR2 SVGEGT come from the germline V gene. After removal of 5 bases from V and 5 bases from J, the junction contained 8 bases not matched to a gene. The CDR3 loop spans 16 amino acids. This CDR3 reads CASSATPGQGTGELFF. DNA of the CDR3: TGTGCCAGCAGTGCAACGCCGGGACAGGGGACCGGGGAGCTGTTTTTT.

This clone came up once. The chain joins TRBV5-4 to TRBJ2-5; TRBD1 agrees at 8 bases. CDR1 SGHNT and CDR2 YYREEE come from the germline V gene (reference sequence). The CDR3 runs to 19 residues. Unmatched junction bases numbered 19, after V lost 1 base and J lost 5 bases. The CDR3 protein is CASSLSVAHGQGSRETQYF. CDR3 bases: TGTGCCAGCAGCTTGTCGGTAGCCCATGGACAGGGCTCGCGGGAGACCCAGTACTTC.

V is TRBV5-1 and J is TRBJ2-5, with 7 bases identical to TRBD1. CDR3 length equals 14 residues. Germline V gene lookup returns CDR1 SGHRS and CDR2 YFSETQ. Trimming removed 3 bases from V and 2 bases from J; junction bases left unmatched: 4. The CDR3 DNA reads as TGCGCCAGCAGCTACCGGGACAGACAAGAGACCCAGTACTTC. Amino acids: CASSYRDRQETQYF.

This clone was recorded once. V usage is TRBV3-1 (or the pseudogene TRBV3-2) and J usage is TRBJ1-4; 8 bases agree with TRBD1. Germline V gene data show CDR1 as LGHDT and CDR2 as YNNKEL (reference sequence). This CDR3 is built from 15 residues. With V trimmed by 5 bases and J by 2 bases, 4 bases remained unmatched. DNA for the CDR3: TGTGCCAGCAGCTCCCGGGACAGGACTAATGAAAAACTGTTTTTT. It is translated as CASSSRDRTNEKLFF.

CDR3 protein: CASSVRGTGPYEQYF. CDR3 in DNA: TGCGCCAGCAGTGTACGGGGGACAGGACCTTACGAGCAGTACTTC. The chain joins TRBV10-2 to TRBJ2-7, with 8 bases aligning to TRBD1. This CDR3 is 15 amino acids long. With 4 bases clipped from V and 4 bases from J, the junction kept 9 bases outside the gene matches. Germline CDR1 WSHSY, CDR2 SAAADI.

The J gene is TRBJ2-7, the V gene TRBV6-5; 9 positions agree with TRBD1. Germline CDR1 is MNHEY and CDR2 is SVGAGI. This CDR3 region has 13 residues. The J segment lost 6 bases and the V segment lost 7 bases, leaving 7 bases of the junction unmatched. Here the CDR3 DNA reads TGTGCCAGCATAAACAGGGGGCTATCCGAGCAGTACTTC. This codes for CASINRGLSEQYF.

This clone was picked up one time. This chain connects TRBV7-9 to TRBJ2-2, with D perhaps TRBD1 (6 bases). Germline values: CDR1 SEHNR, CDR2 FQNEAQ (reference sequence). This CDR3 has 15 residues. The germline V and J ends were trimmed by 1 base and 4 bases, with 10 bases remaining between them. CDR3 sequence reads: CASSLDQGSTGELFF. CDR3 bases: TGTGCCAGCAGCTTAGACCAGGGGAGCACCGGGGAGCTGTTTTTT.

The chain joins TRBV2 to TRBJ1-6; possibly TRBD1 for D (6 bases). Germline V gene sequence: CDR1 SNHLY, CDR2 FYNNEI. CDR3 size: 17 residues. Trimming took 3 bases from V and 1 from J, leaving 13 bases between them. The CDR3 region has the DNA TGTGCCAGCAGTGATTCACAGGGTAAATCCTATAATTCACCCCTCCACTTT. Amino acid sequence: CASSDSQGKSYNSPLHF.

The chain recombines TRBV30 with TRBJ1-2; 9 bases align to TRBD1. The V segment lost 4 bases and the J segment 2 bases; nucleotides outside the gene matches: 2. The CDR3 consists of 13 residues. Germline V gene data show CDR1 as GTSNPN and CDR2 as SVGIG (reference sequence). The CDR3 DNA reads TGTGCCTGGATCGGACAGGGGAACTATGGCTACACCTTC. It yields the protein CAWIGQGNYGYTF.

The chain couples TRBV20-1 to TRBJ1-1; no firm D call. CDR1 DFQATT and CDR2 SNEGSKA come from the germline V gene (reference sequence). The CDR3 covers 12 residues. The CDR3, as DNA: TGCAGCGCTGGTGGGCACCCCACTGAAGCTTTCTTT. Amino acids: CSAGGHPTEAFF.

V usage is TRBV5-1 and J usage is TRBJ1-5; D unresolved. V was trimmed by 1 base and J by 4 bases, leaving 9 bases between them. CDR3 size: 14 residues. From germline, CDR1 is SGHRS and CDR2 YFSETQ. CDR3 nucleotides: TGCGCCAGCAGCTTGACAGTAGGTAATCAGCCCCAGCATTTT. It yields the protein CASSLTVGNQPQHF.

In nucleotides, the CDR3 is TGTGCCAGCAGTGTACAGGGGCCTCAGGAGACCCAGTACTTC. Protein: CASSVQGPQETQYF. The chain carries TRBV27 and TRBJ2-5, with 7 bases that match TRBD1. Germline values: CDR1 MNHEY, CDR2 SMNVEV (reference sequence). This CDR3 is built from 14 residues. Trimming at V came to 5 bases and at J to 5 bases, leaving 8 bases not matched to a gene.

V is TRBV10-3 and J is TRBJ2-3; the D gene is possibly TRBD2 (5 bases). CDR1 is ENHRY and CDR2 is SYGVKD in the germline V gene. V lost 4 bases and J 3 bases, leaving 8 bases between the germline ends. The CDR3 is 13 residues long. The CDR3 sequence: CAISVGETDTQYF. Here the CDR3 DNA reads TGTGCCATCAGTGTTGGGGAGACAGATACGCAGTATTTT.

This chain joins TRBV19 and TRBJ2-7; tentatively, D is TRBD2 (6 bases). CDR3 length equals 14 residues. V was shortened by 1 base and J by 1 base, with 8 bases between the two germline ends. Germline lookup yields CDR1 LNHDA and CDR2 SQIVND (reference sequence). This CDR3 reads CASSIARGSYEQYF. The CDR3 nucleotides read TGTGCCAGTAGTATAGCTCGGGGGTCCTACGAGCAGTACTTC.